This is a list of T cell receptor beta chains from one sample in a study of human T cells and chemical hapten exposure. MiXCR, run by TCRdb on the RACE reads, gives a single entry per CDR3 protein. Of over 300,000 distinct CDR3 sequences listed, more than 4.5% are singletons. This specimen consisted of whole blood, obtained in connection with sensitization to the hapten diphenylcyclopropenone (DPC). These receptors all stem from a woman aged 45-65 years with alopecia areata. Some clones in this sample may be carry-over from other donors' samples. The CDR3 runs from the conserved cysteine through the conserved F or W. The D gene is left open where the match is weak. Not all rows give a size; the values are once, few, many and, for expanded clones, a class.

TRBV6-5,TRBJ2-5,-,TRBD1,CASSYRDRAKETQYF,TGTGCCAGCAGTTACCGGGACAGGGCAAAAGAGACCCAGTACTTC
TRBV9,TRBJ2-7,-,TRBD2,CASSASGMYEQYF,TGTGCCAGCAGCGCCAGCGGGATGTACGAGCAGTACTTC
TRBV10-3,TRBJ1-5,-,-,CAISRGDQPQHF,TGTGCCATCAGTCGGGGAGATCAGCCCCAGCATTTT
TRBV12-3/TRBV12-4,TRBJ1-1,few,-,CASRTTGFEAFF,TGTGCCAGCAGAACCACAGGGTTTGAAGCTTTCTTT
TRBV6-6,TRBJ2-4,few,-,CAARGLDIQYF,TGTGCCGCGAGGGGATTGGACATTCAGTACTTC
TRBV29-1,TRBJ1-2,many,TRBD1,CSVEGAAGGIRNYGYTF,TGCAGCGTTGAAGGGGCGGCAGGGGGTATAAGGAACTATGGCTACACCTTC
TRBV30,TRBJ2-7,-,-,CAWSVRVRATYEQYF,TGTGCCTGGAGTGTACGTGTAAGGGCCACCTACGAGCAGTACTTC
TRBV5-6,TRBJ2-3,few,TRBD2,CASSAWRGGLSTDTQYF,TGTGCCAGCAGCGCCTGGCGGGGGGGCTTGAGCACAGATACGCAGTATTTT
TRBV29-1,TRBJ2-7,many,TRBD2,CSVDGLAGVGEQYF,TGCAGCGTTGACGGACTAGCGGGAGTCGGTGAGCAGTACTTC
TRBV24-1,TRBJ2-1,many,-,CATSDLGPAGYEQFF,TGTGCCACCAGTGATTTAGGGCCAGCAGGTTATGAGCAGTTCTTC
TRBV11-2,TRBJ2-1,-,-,CASSLGGRLDEQFF,TGTGCCAGCAGCTTAGGGGGCAGACTGGATGAGCAGTTCTTC
TRBV3-1,TRBJ2-3,few,TRBD2,CASSHYAASGRTDTQYF,TGTGCCAGCAGCCACTACGCGGCTAGCGGGAGGACAGATACGCAGTATTTT
TRBV10-2,TRBJ2-1,few,TRBD2,CASSELSSGIDSYNEQFF,TGCGCCAGCAGTGAGCTTTCCAGCGGGATCGATTCCTACAATGAGCAGTTCTTC
TRBV12-3/TRBV12-4,TRBJ1-5,many,TRBD1,CASSLRAAGGLKGPQHF,TGTGCCAGCAGTTTAAGGGCGGCAGGGGGGTTAAAGGGGCCCCAGCATTTT
TRBV12-3/TRBV12-4,TRBJ2-7,many,-,CASSLGPLEQYF,TGTGCCAGCAGTTTAGGGCCCCTCGAGCAGTACTTC
TRBV7-9,TRBJ2-3,few,-,CASSLASITSTDTQYF,TGTGCCAGCAGCTTAGCAAGCATAACTAGCACAGATACGCAGTATTTT
TRBV5-4,TRBJ2-7,many,-,CASSLGSVPYEQYF,TGTGCCAGCAGCTTGGGTAGCGTCCCCTACGAGCAGTACTTC
TRBV2,TRBJ2-7,few,TRBD1,CASRLTGSLEQYF,TGTGCCAGCAGGTTGACAGGGTCCCTCGAGCAGTACTTC
TRBV7-2,TRBJ1-4,many,TRBD1,CASEDRLATNEKLFF,TGTGCCAGCGAGGACAGGCTAGCAACTAATGAAAAACTGTTTTTT
TRBV9,TRBJ2-1,-,-,CASSSWGGVDNEQFF,TGTGCCAGCAGCTCCTGGGGCGGGGTGGACAATGAGCAGTTCTTC
TRBV24-1,TRBJ2-3,many,TRBD2,CATSDLGPSGETDTQYF,TGTGCCACCAGTGATTTGGGGCCTAGCGGAGAAACAGATACGCAGTATTTT
TRBV7-9,TRBJ1-5,-,-,CASSLSWGEHSNQPQHF,TGTGCCAGCAGCTTATCTTGGGGCGAGCATAGCAATCAGCCCCAGCATTTT
TRBV29-1,TRBJ2-3,-,-,CSVERGFGTDTQYF,TGCAGCGTCGAGAGGGGTTTCGGGACAGATACGCAGTATTTT
TRBV28,TRBJ2-3,many,TRBD2,CASSVDLAGVDPDTQYF,TGTGCCAGCAGTGTAGACTTAGCGGGAGTGGACCCAGATACGCAGTATTTT
TRBV6-6,TRBJ2-1,few,-,CASRSGTRYNEQFF,TGTGCCAGCAGGTCCGGGACACGGTACAATGAGCAGTTCTTC
TRBV12-3/TRBV12-4,TRBJ2-1,-,-,CASSPGMDEQFF,TGTGCCAGCAGTCCAGGTATGGATGAGCAGTTCTTC
TRBV3-1,TRBJ2-1,-,-,CASSPHPGAGGEQFF,TGTGCCAGCAGCCCTCACCCCGGGGCCGGAGGGGAGCAGTTCTTC
TRBV28,TRBJ2-1,-,-,CASSLSVYNEQFF,TGTGCCAGCAGTTTAAGTGTCTACAATGAGCAGTTCTTC
TRBV2,TRBJ1-1,few,-,CASRSRSNTEAFF,TGTGCCAGCAGGTCCAGGTCGAACACTGAAGCTTTCTTT
TRBV13,TRBJ1-2,many,-,CASRSGILYGYTF,TGTGCCAGCAGATCAGGGATACTCTATGGCTACACCTTC
TRBV28,TRBJ1-6,-,-,CASSFWGAKHSPLHF,TGTGCCAGCAGTTTCTGGGGGGCGAAGCATTCACCCCTCCACTTT
TRBV29-1,TRBJ2-1,many,TRBD1,CSVPQGANSYNEQFF,TGCAGCGTGCCACAGGGGGCTAACTCCTACAATGAGCAGTTCTTC
TRBV6-1,TRBJ2-7,many,TRBD2,CASSEVGGEQYF,TGTGCCAGCAGTGAGGTGGGAGGGGAGCAGTACTTC
TRBV6-1,TRBJ1-5,-,-,CASLAFSNQPQHF,TGTGCCAGCCTAGCGTTTAGCAATCAGCCCCAGCATTTT
TRBV7-2,TRBJ2-1,many,TRBD2,CASSAGLAGNNEQFF,TGTGCCAGCAGCGCCGGACTAGCGGGGAACAATGAGCAGTTCTTC
TRBV6-5,TRBJ2-5,many,-,CASSYSPAGRETQYF,TGTGCCAGCAGTTACTCCCCAGCGGGTAGAGAGACCCAGTACTTC
TRBV20-1,TRBJ1-6,-,-,CSALAAASNSPLHF,TGCAGTGCTCTTGCGGCTGCCTCTAATTCACCCCTCCACTTT
TRBV10-3,TRBJ2-2,many,-,CAISTGTGELFF,TGTGCCATCAGCACAGGGACCGGGGAGCTGTTTTTT
TRBV7-6,TRBJ2-1,many,TRBD2,CASSPGLALHEQFF,TGTGCCAGCAGCCCGGGACTAGCGCTCCATGAGCAGTTCTTC
TRBV12-3/TRBV12-4,TRBJ2-3,-,-,CASLTGEGDTQYF,TGTGCCAGCCTAACAGGGGAGGGAGATACGCAGTATTTT